A single sample is the source of the 23 T cell receptor beta chains below, sequenced in a study of T cells after yellow fever vaccination. TCRdb analysed the 5' RACE reads with MiXCR anew, one entry per CDR3 protein. The sample lists some 350,000 distinct CDR3 sequences, 3% to 4.5% occurring once. The sequencing here drew on PBMCs, taken 5 days after the yellow fever booster vaccination. All receptors derive from a man in his late teens or twenties who received the YFV17D yellow fever vaccine.

The chain is built from TRBV20-1 and TRBJ2-1, with 14 bases that match TRBD2. The CDR3 contains 13 residues. The germline V gene encodes CDR1 DFQATT and CDR2 SNEGSKA (reference sequence). V lost 8 bases and J lost 6; bases outside the gene matches: 3. This chain's CDR3 is CSKTSGGANEQFF. CDR3 bases: TGCAGTAAGACTAGCGGGGGGGCCAATGAGCAGTTCTTC.

In its sample, this clonotype was seen many times. The gene calls are TRBV18 and TRBJ1-6; D gene unclear. Per germline, CDR1 KGHSH and CDR2 LQKENI. The V gene lost 4 bases and the J gene lost 10 bases, with 17 bases spanning the gap. The CDR3 consists of 15 residues. As DNA, the CDR3 is TGTGCCAGCTCACAACGGGAAGGGAGTTTGTCACCCCTCCACTTT. This gives the protein CASSQREGSLSPLHF.

This clonotype has just a few counts. This rearrangement joins TRBV6-5 to TRBJ1-2; unclear D gene. The CDR3 is 16 residues long. Germline V gene sequence: CDR1 MNHEY, CDR2 SVGAGI. Trimming took 3 bases from V and 1 from J, leaving 15 bases between them. CDR3 in DNA: TGTGCCAGCAGTTATTCGGGCCAGCCGATTAACTATGGCTACACCTTC. Translation: CASSYSGQPINYGYTF.

Many counts were recorded for this clonotype. The chain has TRBV6-6 and TRBJ2-5, with D possibly TRBD2 on 6 matching bases. Germline-derived CDR1 and CDR2 are MNHNY and SVGAGI (reference sequence). CDR3 length: 11 residues. Deletions cut 10 bases from V and 12 bases from J, with 18 bases between. This CDR3 reads CATAPGRKEYF. CDR3 nucleotides: TGTGCCACCGCCCCGGGGAGGAAAGAGTACTTC.

This clonotype appeared many times. The chain couples TRBV5-1 to TRBJ2-1, with D unclear. The CDR3 has 15 residues. Trimming left V 1 base short and J 1 base short, with 9 bases between. Germline CDR1 SGHRS, CDR2 YFSETQ. CDR3 protein: CASSLWQSSYNEQFF. The CDR3 nucleotides are TGCGCCAGCAGCTTGTGGCAGAGTTCCTACAATGAGCAGTTCTTC.

This chain connects TRBV10-1 to TRBJ2-1; 11 bases agree with TRBD2. V dropped 10 bases and J dropped 1; count of bases not matched to a gene: 30. This CDR3 is 23 amino acids long. CDR1 is WNHNN and CDR2 is SYGVQD in the germline V gene (reference sequence). The CDR3 here is CATEREPSGLAGGFGWSYNEQFF. DNA of the CDR3: TGCGCCACCGAGAGGGAACCCTCCGGGCTAGCGGGGGGATTTGGGTGGTCCTACAATGAGCAGTTCTTC.

This clonotype was counted many times. The rearrangement links TRBV20-1 to TRBJ2-7; either TRBD1 or TRBD2 may supply D (5 bases each). Trimming removed 4 bases at V and 7 bases at J, with 26 bases between. The CDR3 totals 16 residues. Per germline, CDR1 DFQATT and CDR2 SNEGSKA (reference sequence). CDR3 loop: CSAMGERWGSLREQYF. The CDR3 DNA sequence: TGCAGTGCTATGGGGGAACGTTGGGGATCTCTACGTGAGCAGTACTTC.

This clonotype was detected many times. This chain links TRBV6-2 or TRBV6-3 with TRBJ2-1; D gene ambiguous. This CDR3 has 16 amino acids. The V gene lost 7 bases and the J gene lost 6 bases, with 22 bases spanning the gap. Germline V CDR1 and CDR2: MNHEY, SVGEGT. The CDR3 protein is CASTKLGGVNPNEQFF. DNA of the CDR3: TGTGCCAGCACAAAACTGGGTGGGGTTAACCCCAATGAGCAGTTCTTC.

The chain carries TRBV9 and TRBJ1-6, with D perhaps matching TRBD1 (6 bases). Between the trimmed V and J ends, which lost 5 bases and 5 bases, there was a span of 11 bases. This CDR3 region has 14 residues. The germline V gene encodes CDR1 SGDLS and CDR2 YYNGEE. CDR3 coding DNA: TGTGCCAGCAGTGCCCAGGGGAATAATTCACCCCTCCACTTT. Its protein is CASSAQGNNSPLHF.

This chain connects TRBV27 to TRBJ1-5, with 9 bases fitting TRBD1. Trimming took 4 bases from V and 0 from J; bases not matched to a gene: 13. Germline CDR1 and CDR2: MNHEY and SMNVEV (reference sequence). This CDR3 comprises 19 residues. The CDR3 DNA sequence: TGTGCCAGCAGTTCGTACCGGGACAGGGACCTCTATAGCAATCAGCCCCAGCATTTT. This encodes CASSSYRDRDLYSNQPQHF.

The genes are TRBV6-1 and TRBJ2-2; D gene ambiguous. Trimming removed 3 bases at V and 0 bases at J, with 5 bases between. The CDR3 covers 14 residues. CDR1 MNHNS and CDR2 SASEGT come from the germline V gene. The CDR3 nucleotides are TGTGCCAGCAGTGAGGTTCCGAACACCGGGGAGCTGTTTTTT. It encodes CASSEVPNTGELFF.

This clonotype was seen ten or more times. The chain is built from TRBV4-3 and TRBJ2-3, with TRBD1 matching 8 bases. Germline V lookup: CDR1 LGHNA, CDR2 YSLEER. With 4 bases clipped from V and 6 bases from J, the junction kept 9 bases outside the gene matches. This CDR3 comprises 15 residues. CDR3 amino acids: CASSLQGAPPDTQYF. In nucleotides, the CDR3 is TGCGCCAGCAGCCTTCAGGGGGCGCCACCGGATACGCAGTATTTT.

This sequence joins TRBV7-8 and TRBJ2-3; D unclear. This CDR3 region has 15 residues. Between the trimmed V and J ends, which lost 7 bases and 0 bases, there was a span of 14 bases. Germline CDR1 and CDR2: SGHVS and FQNEAQ. The CDR3 reads CASTLQPVSTDTQYF. The DNA for the CDR3 is TGTGCCAGCACCCTCCAACCGGTTAGCACAGATACGCAGTATTTT.

This clonotype was observed many times. The rearrangement joins TRBV9 to TRBJ2-3; 7 positions match TRBD1. V was pared by 3 bases and J by 5 bases, with 3 bases of the junction left unmatched. CDR3 length equals 13 residues. Germline CDR1 reads SGDLS; CDR2 reads YYNGEE. CDR3 in amino acids: CASSETGVDTQYF. The CDR3 nucleotides are TGTGCCAGCAGCGAAACAGGGGTAGATACGCAGTATTTT. The variable domain in full, completed from reference TRBV9 and TRBJ2-3, reads DSGVTQTPKHLITATGQRVTLRCSPRSGDLSVYWYQQSLDQGLQFLIQYYNGEERAKGNILERFSAQQFPDLHSELNLSSLELGDSALYFCASSETGVDTQYFGPGTRLTVL.

The table lists this clonotype with many counts. The rearrangement uses TRBV7-8 and TRBJ1-5; tentative D call: TRBD1 (6 bases). This CDR3 spans 16 amino acids. Germline CDR1 reads SGHVS; CDR2 reads FQNEAQ. Trimming removed 7 bases at V and 5 bases at J, with 21 bases between. The CDR3 protein is CASTTSYAGTHQPQHF. CDR3 nucleotide sequence: TGTGCCAGCACCACGAGTTACGCGGGGACACATCAGCCCCAGCATTTT. Full variable domain (rest looked up from reference TRBV7-8 and TRBJ1-5): GAGVSQSPRYKVAKRGQDVALRCDPISGHVSLFWYQQALGQGPEFLTYFQNEAQLDKSGLPSDRFFAERPEGSVSTLKIQRTQQEDSAVYLCASTTSYAGTHQPQHFGDGTRLSIL.

This clonotype was observed many times. The CDR3 DNA reads TGTGCCAGCAGTGCGGGGGTTAGCTACGAGCAGTACTTC. Translation gives CASSAGVSYEQYF. V is TRBV2 and J is TRBJ2-7; TRBD2 is a possible D gene (6 bases). Trimming shortened V by 4 bases and J by 3 bases, and 10 bases separated the two germline ends. CDR1 and CDR2 (germline): SNHLY, FYNNEI. This CDR3 spans 13 amino acids.

This clonotype came up many times. The chain employs TRBV12-3 or TRBV12-4 and TRBJ2-5; 7 bases fit TRBD1. This CDR3 region has 14 residues. Losses at the gene ends were 6 bases for V and 3 bases for J; bases not matched to a gene: 7. The CDR3 reads CASSPGGLKETQYF. CDR3 sequence (DNA): TGTGCCAGCAGCCCAGGGGGTCTAAAAGAGACCCAGTACTTC.

The chain couples TRBV6-5 to TRBJ1-1, with D possibly being TRBD1 (5 bases). CDR3 length: 13 amino acids. Trimming removed 6 bases at V and 11 bases at J, with 19 bases between. CDR1 is MNHEY, CDR2 SVGAGI, per germline. CDR3 DNA sequence: TGTGCCAGCAGAGCGGGACCGCTCGAAGGGGCTTTCTTT. This codes for CASRAGPLEGAFF.

The chain couples TRBV11-2 to TRBJ2-5, with 10 positions matching TRBD2. Per the germline V gene, CDR1 is SGHAT and CDR2 is FQNNGV. With 2 bases clipped from V and 4 bases from J, the junction kept 4 bases outside the gene matches. This CDR3 spans 15 amino acids. CDR3 residues: CASSLTAGGTETQYF. The CDR3 DNA follows: TGTGCCAGCAGCTTAACAGCGGGGGGGACAGAGACCCAGTACTTC.

This clonotype was seen ten or more times. The chain combines TRBV27 with TRBJ2-2; tentative D call: TRBD2 (6 bases). From germline, CDR1 is MNHEY and CDR2 SMNVEV (reference sequence). V was cut by 5 bases and J by 6 bases, with 13 bases left in between. The CDR3 length is 14 residues. The CDR3 DNA sequence: TGTGCCAGCAGTCCGACTAGTTTCGCCGGGGAGCTGTTTTTT. Its protein product is CASSPTSFAGELFF.

Only a few counts were recorded for this clonotype. The chain has TRBV5-1 and TRBJ2-2, with 8 bases fitting TRBD2. Germline V lookup: CDR1 SGHRS, CDR2 YFSETQ. V lost 0 bases and J lost 2; bases outside the gene matches: 3. The CDR3 is made up of 16 amino acids. The CDR3 DNA reads TGCGCCAGCAGCTTGGAGGGACTAGGAAACACCGGGGAGCTGTTTTTT. It is translated as CASSLEGLGNTGELFF. The full variable domain, completed using reference TRBV5-1 and TRBJ2-2, is KAGVTQTPRYLIKTRGQQVTLSCSPISGHRSVSWYQQTPGQGLQFLFEYFSETQRNKGNFPGRFSGRQFSNSRSEMNVSTLELGDSALYLCASSLEGLGNTGELFFGEGSRLTVL.

The sample holds a few counts of this clonotype. Written as DNA, the CDR3 is TGTGCCAGTAGCCCGGACGCTAACTATGGCTACACCTTC. The encoded protein is CASSPDANYGYTF. V and J are TRBV19 and TRBJ1-2, with unresolved D. Germline V gene sequence: CDR1 LNHDA, CDR2 SQIVND (reference sequence). V lost 6 bases, J lost 0 bases, and 8 bases lay in between. This CDR3 has 13 amino acids.

This clonotype was found many times. The chain employs TRBV5-1 and TRBJ2-5; the D gene is possibly TRBD1 (5 bases). The V and J ends lost 4 bases and 1 base respectively, with 11 bases between them. Germline V gene sequence: CDR1 SGHRS, CDR2 YFSETQ. This CDR3 region has 14 residues. The CDR3 here is CASSERQLQETQYF. Written as DNA, the CDR3 is TGCGCCAGCAGCGAAAGACAGCTCCAAGAGACCCAGTACTTC.